These 25 T cell receptor beta chains were all obtained from the same sample, sequenced in a study of CD8+ T cells in alopecia areata. In each case, RNA was isolated and then reverse transcribed into cDNA as the sequencing template. TCRdb keeps only in-frame clones here, not all; method: immunoSEQ multiplex PCR. The sample consists of roughly 65,000 clones, approximately 43% of them appearing once. The specimen comprised CD8+ T cells sorted from blood, sampled at week 0. These receptors were obtained from a human donor with alopecia areata.

The V gene is TRBV30, the J gene TRBJ2-3, with D unresolved. The germline CDR1 and CDR2 sequences are GTSNPN and SVGIG (reference sequence). V dropped 0 bases and J dropped 3 bases, with 10 bases sitting between them. The CDR3 runs to 14 residues. Here the CDR3 reads CAWSVLGGTDTQYF. In DNA form, the CDR3 reads TGTGCCTGGAGTGTACTGGGTGGGACAGATACGCAGTATTTT.

The chain has TRBV27 and TRBJ2-3; 12 nucleotides match TRBD2. The V gene end was trimmed by 9 bases and the J gene end by 11 bases; junction bases not matched to a gene: 12. The CDR3 runs 14 residues. Looked up from germline, CDR1 is MNHEY and CDR2 is SMNVEV (reference sequence). CDR3 protein: CASTTSGSLGEQYF. As DNA, the CDR3 is TGTGCCAGTACGACTAGCGGGAGTTTAGGCGAGCAGTATTTT.

This clone is labeled medium-sized. The chain couples TRBV28 to TRBJ2-7; 8 bases line up with TRBD1. The CDR3 has 15 amino acids. J lost 3 bases, V lost 3 bases, and 7 bases had no gene match. The germline gives CDR1 MDHEN, CDR2 SYDVKM. CDR3 DNA: TGTGCCAGCAGTTTCCCCGGACAGGGCCTCTACGAGCAGTACTTC. This translates into CASSFPGQGLYEQYF.

This clone was recorded at least ten times. The genes are TRBV5-1 and TRBJ2-3, with D unclear. V was shortened by 0 bases and J by 2 bases, with 7 bases between the two germline ends. Germline V CDR1 and CDR2: SGHRS, YFSETQ. The CDR3 loop spans 14 amino acids. The CDR3 loop is CASSLESYTDTQYF. For the CDR3, the DNA is TGCGCCAGCAGCTTGGAGTCCTACACAGATACGCAGTATTTT.

CDR3 loop: CSVQPGFNYEQYF. Here the CDR3 DNA reads TGCAGCGTCCAACCGGGTTTCAACTACGAGCAGTACTTC. V usage is TRBV29-1 and J usage is TRBJ2-7, with unresolved D. The CDR3 has 13 amino acids. Looked up from germline, CDR1 is SQVTM and CDR2 is ANQGSEA. With 6 bases removed from V and 3 bases from J, the gap between germline ends came to 15 bases.

This clone appeared a few times. The chain joins TRBV7-9 to TRBJ2-2; TRBD1 matches 7 bases. Germline-derived CDR1 and CDR2 are SEHNR and FQNEAQ (reference sequence). The CDR3 totals 15 residues. The junction had 7 bases not matched to a gene; V was cut back by 5 bases and J by 4 bases. CDR3 in DNA: TGTGCCAGCAGCCACCGGGACAGTGGCACCGGGGAGCTGTTTTTT. Amino acids: CASSHRDSGTGELFF.

The chain has TRBV18 and TRBJ2-7; D may be TRBD1 or TRBD2 (5 bases each). This CDR3 has 13 residues. CDR1 is KGHSH and CDR2 is LQKENI in the germline V gene. V dropped 3 bases and J dropped 3 bases, with 9 bases sitting between them. The CDR3 protein is CASSPWGSYEQYF. The CDR3 nucleotides read TGTGCCAGCTCACCTTGGGGGAGCTACGAGCAGTACTTC.

The chain is built from TRBV7-9 and TRBJ1-2; D gene ambiguous. The CDR3 is 12 residues long. Trimming removed 3 bases at V and 7 bases at J, with 9 bases between. Germline values: CDR1 SEHNR, CDR2 FQNEAQ (reference sequence). CDR3 sequence (DNA): TGTGCCAGCAGCTTGGGAAGTAGTGGCTACACCTTC. This gives the protein CASSLGSSGYTF. Looking up the rest from reference TRBV7-9 and TRBJ1-2 gives the full variable domain: DTGVSQNPRHKITKRGQNVTFRCDPISEHNRLYWYRQTLGQGPEFLTYFQNEAQLEKSRLLSDRFSAERPKGSFSTLEIQRTEQGDSAMYLCASSLGSSGYTFGSGTRLTVV.

This clone was seen repeatedly, ten times or more. The chain uses TRBV27 and TRBJ2-3; D gene unclear. The CDR3 extends over 14 amino acids. CDR1 and CDR2 (germline): MNHEY, SMNVEV (reference sequence). V was shortened by 0 bases and J by 2 bases, with 6 bases between the two germline ends. The CDR3 coding sequence is TGTGCCAGCAGTTTATCGGGTCACACAGATACGCAGTATTTT. Translation gives CASSLSGHTDTQYF.

This clone was counted between two and nine times. The gene calls are TRBV7-9 and TRBJ2-7, with D perhaps TRBD1 or TRBD2 (5 bases each). Trimming cost V 3 bases and J 7 bases, with 16 bases left between them. The CDR3 has 14 residues. Germline CDR1 SEHNR, CDR2 FQNEAQ (reference sequence). CDR3 in amino acids: CASSFLGTNGEQYF. DNA of the CDR3: TGTGCCAGCAGCTTTTTGGGGACGAACGGGGAGCAGTACTTC.

V and J are TRBV29-1 and TRBJ1-1; D ambiguous. Trimming took 7 bases from V and 1 from J, leaving 10 bases between them. The CDR3 loop spans 12 amino acids. Germline CDR1 SQVTM, CDR2 ANQGSEA. The CDR3 protein is CSAPDPNTEAFF. The CDR3 nucleotides read TGCAGCGCACCGGACCCGAACACTGAAGCTTTCTTT.

A single count supports this clone. The V call is TRBV11-2, the J call TRBJ2-1, with 7 bases aligning to TRBD2. The CDR3 runs 16 residues. CDR1 and CDR2 (germline): SGHAT, FQNNGV. The V gene end was trimmed by 1 base and the J gene end by 2 bases; junction bases not matched to a gene: 5. This CDR3 is CASSLVGAGAYNEQFF. CDR3 nucleotide sequence: TGTGCCAGCAGCTTAGTTGGCGCGGGAGCCTACAATGAGCAGTTCTTC.

The genes are TRBV5-1 and TRBJ2-6; possibly TRBD1 for D (6 bases). With 3 bases removed from V and 2 bases from J, the gap between germline ends came to 12 bases. Germline-derived CDR1 and CDR2 are SGHRS and YFSETQ. There are 16 residues in the CDR3. The CDR3 bases are TGCGCCAGCAGCTCCTTAACAGGGACTGGGGCCAACGTCCTGACTTTC. It is translated as CASSSLTGTGANVLTF. Based on the CDR3 plus reference TRBV5-1 and TRBJ2-6, the full variable domain is KAGVTQTPRYLIKTRGQQVTLSCSPISGHRSVSWYQQTPGQGLQFLFEYFSETQRNKGNFPGRFSGRQFSNSRSEMNVSTLELGDSALYLCASSSLTGTGANVLTFGAGSRLTVL.

This chain connects TRBV5-4 to TRBJ2-3; possible D gene TRBD2, 5 bases. Looked up from germline, CDR1 is SGHNT and CDR2 is YYREEE (reference sequence). There are 13 residues in the CDR3. The V and J ends lost 0 bases and 7 bases respectively, with 9 bases between them. In nucleotides, the CDR3 is TGTGCCAGCAGCTTGGCGAGGGAAAATACGCAGTATTTT. Its translation: CASSLARENTQYF.

This clone was seen more than once but under ten times. The chain recombines TRBV4-1 with TRBJ2-1; D perhaps matches TRBD2 (6 bases). The CDR3 length is 15 residues. V shed 4 bases and J shed 1 base, with 11 bases lying between them. Germline V lookup: CDR1 MGHRA, CDR2 YSYEKL. The CDR3 nucleotides read TGCGCCAGCAGCCTGCGGGAAAATTCCTACAATGAGCAGTTCTTC. Residues: CASSLRENSYNEQFF.

The chain couples TRBV5-1 to TRBJ2-1; the match to TRBD1 covers 7 bases. This CDR3 is built from 13 residues. CDR1 is SGHRS, CDR2 YFSETQ, per germline. V lost 2 bases, J lost 6 bases, and 2 bases stayed unmatched. This CDR3 reads CASSFRDSNEQFF. DNA of the CDR3: TGCGCCAGCAGCTTCCGGGACAGCAATGAGCAGTTCTTC. The entire variable domain, with the rest obtained from reference TRBV5-1 and TRBJ2-1, is as follows: KAGVTQTPRYLIKTRGQQVTLSCSPISGHRSVSWYQQTPGQGLQFLFEYFSETQRNKGNFPGRFSGRQFSNSRSEMNVSTLELGDSALYLCASSFRDSNEQFFGPGTRLTVL.

The V gene is TRBV2, the J gene TRBJ2-7; D remains unclear. Germline-derived CDR1 and CDR2 are SNHLY and FYNNEI. The V gene lost 3 bases and the J gene lost 6 bases, with 9 bases spanning the gap. The CDR3 totals 12 residues. The CDR3 spells CASSERTFEQYF. In DNA form, the CDR3 reads TGTGCCAGCAGTGAGAGGACGTTCGAGCAGTACTTC. Complete variable domain (other parts from reference TRBV2 and TRBJ2-7): EPEVTQTPSHQVTQMGQEVILRCVPISNHLYFYWYRQILGQKVEFLVSFYNNEISEKSEIFDDQFSVERPDGSNFTLKIRSTKLEDSAMYFCASSERTFEQYFGPGTRLTVT.

This clone was found a few times. The chain uses TRBV19 and TRBJ2-7; D unresolved. CDR3 length: 12 residues. The germline gives CDR1 LNHDA, CDR2 SQIVND (reference sequence). V was shortened by 5 bases and J by 7 bases, with 12 bases between the two germline ends. CDR3 amino acids: CASSPNSREQYF. The CDR3 DNA sequence: TGTGCCAGTAGTCCTAACTCTCGGGAGCAGTACTTC.

This clone has a handful of counts. The J gene is TRBJ2-7, the V gene TRBV29-1; possibly TRBD2 for D (6 bases). In germline, CDR1 is SQVTM, CDR2 ANQGSEA. The CDR3 spans 15 residues. V was trimmed by 2 bases and J by 0 bases, leaving 14 bases between them. The DNA for the CDR3 is TGCAGCGTTGAATGGGCTAGCGAAAGCTCCTACGAGCAGTACTTC. Translating it yields CSVEWASESSYEQYF.

The V gene is TRBV15, the J gene TRBJ1-5; tentative D call: TRBD1 (5 bases). Deletions cut 0 bases from V and 5 bases from J, with 14 bases between. The CDR3 contains 16 residues. Germline loops: CDR1 LNHNV, CDR2 YYDKDF (reference sequence). The CDR3 DNA sequence: TGTGCCACCAGCAGAGATCGTGGGGCGCCGGATCAGCCCCAGCATTTT. Protein: CATSRDRGAPDQPQHF.

The chain couples TRBV6-1 to TRBJ2-5; tentative D call: TRBD2 (6 bases). V was clipped by 8 bases and J by 5 bases, with 21 bases between them. The germline CDR1 and CDR2 sequences are MNHNS and SASEGT. The CDR3 sequence is 15 residues long. The CDR3 bases are TGTGCCAGCCGCGGGACCCCGGCGCGCGCGGAGACCCAGTACTTC. Protein: CASRGTPARAETQYF.

The chain is built from TRBV6-1 and TRBJ2-2; the match to TRBD2 covers 7 bases. The CDR3 extends over 15 amino acids. The V gene end was trimmed by 6 bases and the J gene end by 8 bases; junction bases not matched to a gene: 12. Germline V gives CDR1 MNHNS, CDR2 SASEGT. The CDR3 spells CASRERDLGVGELFF. Here the CDR3 DNA reads TGTGCCAGCAGGGAGCGGGATCTGGGTGTGGGGGAGCTGTTTTTT.

This clone was seen repeatedly, ten times or more. The CDR3 is CASKPSGGETQYF. CDR3 bases: TGTGCCAGCAAACCTAGCGGGGGAGAGACCCAGTACTTC. The V and J genes are TRBV27 and TRBJ2-5; 10 positions agree with TRBD2. Germline V lookup: CDR1 MNHEY, CDR2 SMNVEV (reference sequence). Trimming cost V 7 bases and J 4 bases; bases outside gene matches: 3. The CDR3 covers 13 residues.

V usage is TRBV19 and J usage is TRBJ1-1, with a possible D match to TRBD1 (5 bases). The germline V gene encodes CDR1 LNHDA and CDR2 SQIVND (reference sequence). With 5 bases removed from V and 0 bases from J, the gap between germline ends came to 7 bases. The CDR3 is 13 amino acids. CDR3 amino acids: CASSYRMNTEAFF. DNA for the CDR3: TGTGCCAGTAGTTACAGGATGAACACTGAAGCTTTCTTT.

The V and J genes are TRBV2 and TRBJ2-1; D gene ambiguous. CDR3 size: 14 residues. The germline V gene encodes CDR1 SNHLY and CDR2 FYNNEI. The V end lost 8 bases, the J end lost 4 bases, and 15 bases lay between the germline ends. CDR3 sequence (DNA): TGTGCCAGCTTTACGCGGAAGTCTTACAATGAGCAGTTCTTC. Its protein is CASFTRKSYNEQFF.